Reported below is one T cell receptor beta chain. Antigen: not known. The CDR3 spans 16 residues. Between the trimmed V and J ends, which lost 3 bases and 5 bases, there was a span of 20 bases. CDR1 is LGHNA and CDR2 is YSLEER in the germline V gene. The sample is drawn from a study of cytomegalovirus exposure and HLA in healthy donors. The study's findings and limits: A later look showed TCR association rates differing by HLA locus, highest for DRB1 and lowest for HLA-C. TCR beta chains numbering more than 150 were designated cytomegalovirus-associated. Analysis was performed later, and it showed HLA-associated TCR beta chains to be more clonally expanded than equally common others. Within an earlier analysis, most TCR beta V segments proved productive either about 87% or about 30% of the time.

The PCR employed 60 Vbeta primers together with 13 Jbeta primers. Generated by immunoSEQ multiplex PCR, the TCRdb table keeps only in-frame clones and is missing some. The sample lists approximately 150,000 clones; 80% were seen once. The sample was PBMCs. The chain is built from TRBV4-3 and TRBJ2-7; a weak D match, TRBD1 (6 bases). The clonotype was recovered from a man aged 30 to 39 in good health and CMV-seronegative. The CDR3 coding sequence is TGCGCCAGCAGCCAGTTATCGTTCCAGGGGAAGGACGAGCAGTACTTC. Translating it yields CASSQLSFQGKDEQYF.